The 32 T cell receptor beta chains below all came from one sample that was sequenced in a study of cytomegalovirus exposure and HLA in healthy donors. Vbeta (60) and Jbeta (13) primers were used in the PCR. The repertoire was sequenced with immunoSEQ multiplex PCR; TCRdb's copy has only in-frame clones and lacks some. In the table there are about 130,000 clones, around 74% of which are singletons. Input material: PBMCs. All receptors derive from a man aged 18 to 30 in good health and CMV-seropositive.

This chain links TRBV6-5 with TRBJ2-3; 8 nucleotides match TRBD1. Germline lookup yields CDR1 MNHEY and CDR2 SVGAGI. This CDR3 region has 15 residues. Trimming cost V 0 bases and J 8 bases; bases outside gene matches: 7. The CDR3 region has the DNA TGTGCCAGCAGTTACTCGAGACAGGGGTCTGGTACGCAGTATTTT. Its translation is CASSYSRQGSGTQYF.

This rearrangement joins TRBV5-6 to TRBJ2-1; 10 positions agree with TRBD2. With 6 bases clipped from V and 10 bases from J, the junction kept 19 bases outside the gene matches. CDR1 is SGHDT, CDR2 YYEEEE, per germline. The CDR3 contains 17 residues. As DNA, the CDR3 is TGTGCCAGCACCATGGGACCGGGACTAGCGCGTTCGGGGGAGCAGTTCTTC. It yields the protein CASTMGPGLARSGEQFF. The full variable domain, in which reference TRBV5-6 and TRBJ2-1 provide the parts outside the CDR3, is DAGVTQSPTHLIKTRGQQVTLRCSPKSGHDTVSWYQQALGQGPQFIFQYYEEEERQRGNFPDRFSGHQFPNYSSELNVNALLLGDSALYLCASTMGPGLARSGEQFFGPGTRLTVL.

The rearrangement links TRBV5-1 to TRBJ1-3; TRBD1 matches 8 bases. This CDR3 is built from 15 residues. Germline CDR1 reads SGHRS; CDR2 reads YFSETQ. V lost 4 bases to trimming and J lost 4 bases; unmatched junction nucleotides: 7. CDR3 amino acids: CASSPQTGDGNTIYF. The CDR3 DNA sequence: TGCGCCAGCAGCCCACAGACAGGGGACGGAAACACCATATATTTT.

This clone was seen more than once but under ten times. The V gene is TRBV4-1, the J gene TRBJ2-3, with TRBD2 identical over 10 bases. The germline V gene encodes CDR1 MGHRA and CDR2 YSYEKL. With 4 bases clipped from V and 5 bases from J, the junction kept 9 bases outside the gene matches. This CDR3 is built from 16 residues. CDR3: CASSRGSGGPEDTQYF. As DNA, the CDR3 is TGCGCCAGCAGCCGGGGTAGCGGGGGGCCTGAAGATACGCAGTATTTT.

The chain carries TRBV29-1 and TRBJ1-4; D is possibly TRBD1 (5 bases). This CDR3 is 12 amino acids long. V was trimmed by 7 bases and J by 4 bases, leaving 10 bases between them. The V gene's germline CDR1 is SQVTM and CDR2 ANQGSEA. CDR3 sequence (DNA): TGCAGCGCGGGACTCCATAATGAAAAACTGTTTTTT. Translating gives CSAGLHNEKLFF.

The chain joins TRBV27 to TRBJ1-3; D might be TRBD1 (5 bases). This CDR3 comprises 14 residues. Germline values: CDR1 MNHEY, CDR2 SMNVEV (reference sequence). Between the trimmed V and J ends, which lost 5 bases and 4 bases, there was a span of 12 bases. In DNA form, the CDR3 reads TGTGCCAGCAGTCAGGGCATGGGGGGAAACACCATATATTTT. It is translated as CASSQGMGGNTIYF.

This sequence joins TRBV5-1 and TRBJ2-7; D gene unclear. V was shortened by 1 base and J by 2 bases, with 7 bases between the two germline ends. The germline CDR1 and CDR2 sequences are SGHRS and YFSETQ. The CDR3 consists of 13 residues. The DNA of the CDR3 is TGCGCCAGCAGCTTGACTCGCCCCTACGAGCAGTACTTC. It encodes CASSLTRPYEQYF.

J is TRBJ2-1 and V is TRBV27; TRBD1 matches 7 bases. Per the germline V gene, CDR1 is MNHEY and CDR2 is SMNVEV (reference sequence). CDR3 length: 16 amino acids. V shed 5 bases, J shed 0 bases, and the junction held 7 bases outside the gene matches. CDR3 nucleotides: TGTGCCAGCAGTCTTGAGGGGGCTTTCTCCTACAATGAGCAGTTCTTC. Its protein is CASSLEGAFSYNEQFF.

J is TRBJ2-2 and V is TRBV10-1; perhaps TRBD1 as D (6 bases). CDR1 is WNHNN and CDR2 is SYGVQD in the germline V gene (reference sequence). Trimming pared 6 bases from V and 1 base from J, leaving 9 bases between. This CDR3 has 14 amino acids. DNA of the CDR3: TGCGCCAGCAGGGACAGCCTGAACACCGGGGAGCTGTTTTTT. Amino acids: CASRDSLNTGELFF.

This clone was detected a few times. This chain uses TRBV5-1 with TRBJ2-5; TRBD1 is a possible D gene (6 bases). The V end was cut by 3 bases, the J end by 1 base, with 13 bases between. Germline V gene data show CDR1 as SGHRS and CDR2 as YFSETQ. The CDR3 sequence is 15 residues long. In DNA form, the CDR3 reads TGCGCCAGCAGCTCACCCGGGACAACCCAAGAGACCCAGTACTTC. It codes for CASSSPGTTQETQYF.

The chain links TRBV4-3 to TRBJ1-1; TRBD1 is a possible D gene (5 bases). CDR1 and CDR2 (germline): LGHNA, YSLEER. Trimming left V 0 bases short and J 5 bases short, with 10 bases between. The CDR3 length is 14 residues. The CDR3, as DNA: TGCGCCAGCAGCCAAGATCCGGGGGTTACTGAAGCTTTCTTT. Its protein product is CASSQDPGVTEAFF.

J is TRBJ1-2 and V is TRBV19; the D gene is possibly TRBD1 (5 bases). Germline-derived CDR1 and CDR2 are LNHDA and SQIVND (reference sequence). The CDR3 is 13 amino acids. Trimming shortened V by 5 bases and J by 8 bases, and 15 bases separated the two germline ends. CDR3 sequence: CASSPSGREGYTF. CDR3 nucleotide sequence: TGTGCCAGTAGTCCTTCAGGCAGGGAAGGCTACACCTTC.

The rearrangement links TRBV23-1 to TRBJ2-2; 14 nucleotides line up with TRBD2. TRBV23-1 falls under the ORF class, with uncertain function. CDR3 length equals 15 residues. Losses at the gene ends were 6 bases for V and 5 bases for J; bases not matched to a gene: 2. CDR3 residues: CASRGTSGGTGELFF. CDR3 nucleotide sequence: TGCGCCAGCAGGGGGACTAGCGGGGGAACCGGGGAGCTGTTTTTT.

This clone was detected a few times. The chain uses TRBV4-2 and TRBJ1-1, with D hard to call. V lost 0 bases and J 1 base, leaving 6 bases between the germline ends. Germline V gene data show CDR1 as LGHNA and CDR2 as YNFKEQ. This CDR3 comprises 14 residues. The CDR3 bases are TGTGCCAGCAGCCAAGATCCCAGGAACACTGAAGCTTTCTTT. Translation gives CASSQDPRNTEAFF.

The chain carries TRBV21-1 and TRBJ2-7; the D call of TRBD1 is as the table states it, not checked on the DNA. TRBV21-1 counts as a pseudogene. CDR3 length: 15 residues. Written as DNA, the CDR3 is TGTGCCAGCAAGGGTCCGGGACAGGGCGGTTGCGAGCAGTACTTC. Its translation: CASKGPGQGGCEQYF.

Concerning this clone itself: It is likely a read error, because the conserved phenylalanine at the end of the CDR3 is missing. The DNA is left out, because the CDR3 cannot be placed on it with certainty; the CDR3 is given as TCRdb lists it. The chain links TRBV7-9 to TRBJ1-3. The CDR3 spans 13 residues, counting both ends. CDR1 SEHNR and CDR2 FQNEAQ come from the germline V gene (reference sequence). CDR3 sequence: CASSLAGSLRVEL.

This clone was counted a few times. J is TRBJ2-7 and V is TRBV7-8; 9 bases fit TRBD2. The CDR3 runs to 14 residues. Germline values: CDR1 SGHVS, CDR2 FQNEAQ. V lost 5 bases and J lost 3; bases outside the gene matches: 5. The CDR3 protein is CASSLLAGNYEQYF. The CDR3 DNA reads TGTGCCAGCAGCCTTCTAGCGGGGAACTACGAGCAGTACTTC. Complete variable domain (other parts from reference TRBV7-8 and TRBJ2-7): GAGVSQSPRYKVAKRGQDVALRCDPISGHVSLFWYQQALGQGPEFLTYFQNEAQLDKSGLPSDRFFAERPEGSVSTLKIQRTQQEDSAVYLCASSLLAGNYEQYFGPGTRLTVT.

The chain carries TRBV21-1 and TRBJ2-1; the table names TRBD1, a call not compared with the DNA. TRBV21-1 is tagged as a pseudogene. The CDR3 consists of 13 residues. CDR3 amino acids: CASSKGTSDEQFF. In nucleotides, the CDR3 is TGTGCCAGCAGCAAAGGGACATCCGATGAGCAGTTCTTC.

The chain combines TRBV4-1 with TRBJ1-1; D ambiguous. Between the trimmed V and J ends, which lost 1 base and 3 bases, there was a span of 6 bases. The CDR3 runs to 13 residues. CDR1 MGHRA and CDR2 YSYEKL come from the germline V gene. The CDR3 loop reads CASSQARDTEAFF. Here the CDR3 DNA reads TGCGCCAGCAGCCAAGCCCGGGACACTGAAGCTTTCTTT.

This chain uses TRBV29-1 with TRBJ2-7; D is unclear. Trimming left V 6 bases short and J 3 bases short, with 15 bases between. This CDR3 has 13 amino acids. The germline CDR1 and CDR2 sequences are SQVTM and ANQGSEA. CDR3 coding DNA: TGCAGCGTCGCGACCCCTCCTAGCTACGAGCAGTACTTC. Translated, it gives CSVATPPSYEQYF.

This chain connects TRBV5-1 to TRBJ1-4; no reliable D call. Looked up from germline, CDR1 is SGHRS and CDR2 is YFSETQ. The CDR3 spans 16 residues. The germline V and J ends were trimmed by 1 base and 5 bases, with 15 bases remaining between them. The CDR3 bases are TGCGCCAGCAGCTTGTATAGTATCGGTGTGAATGAAAAACTGTTTTTT. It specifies CASSLYSIGVNEKLFF.

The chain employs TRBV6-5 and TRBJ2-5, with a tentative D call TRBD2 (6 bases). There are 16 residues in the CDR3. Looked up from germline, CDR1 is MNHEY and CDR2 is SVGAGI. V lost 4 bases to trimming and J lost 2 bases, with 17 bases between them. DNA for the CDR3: TGTGCCAGCAGTTTACTAGCAACCCTTTGGCAAGAGACCCAGTACTTC. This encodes CASSLLATLWQETQYF.

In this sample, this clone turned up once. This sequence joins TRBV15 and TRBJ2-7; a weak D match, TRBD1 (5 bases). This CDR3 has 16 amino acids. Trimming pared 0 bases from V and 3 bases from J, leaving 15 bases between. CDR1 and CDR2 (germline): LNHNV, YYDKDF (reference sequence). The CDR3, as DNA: TGTGCCACCAGCAGAGAAGGTAGCTTTAGGGGCTACGAGCAGTACTTC. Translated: CATSREGSFRGYEQYF.

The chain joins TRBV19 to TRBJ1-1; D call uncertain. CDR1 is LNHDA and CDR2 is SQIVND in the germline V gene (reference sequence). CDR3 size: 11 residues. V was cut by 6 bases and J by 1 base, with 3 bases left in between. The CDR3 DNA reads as TGTGCCAGTAGCCAGAACACTGAAGCTTTCTTT. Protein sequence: CASSQNTEAFF. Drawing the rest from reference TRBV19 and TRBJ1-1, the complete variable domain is DGGITQSPKYLFRKEGQNVTLSCEQNLNHDAMYWYRQDPGQGLRLIYYSQIVNDFQKGDIAEGYSVSREKKESFPLTVTSAQKNPTAFYLCASSQNTEAFFGQGTRLTVV.

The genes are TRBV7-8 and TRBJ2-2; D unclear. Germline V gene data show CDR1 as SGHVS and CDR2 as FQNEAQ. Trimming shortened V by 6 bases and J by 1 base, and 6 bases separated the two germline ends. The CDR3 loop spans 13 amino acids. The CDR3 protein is CASRRQNTGELFF. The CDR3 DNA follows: TGTGCCAGCAGAAGACAGAACACCGGGGAGCTGTTTTTT.

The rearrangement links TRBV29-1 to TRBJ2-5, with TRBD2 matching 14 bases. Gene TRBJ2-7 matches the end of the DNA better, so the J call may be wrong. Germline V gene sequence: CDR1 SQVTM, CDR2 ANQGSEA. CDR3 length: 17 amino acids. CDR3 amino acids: CSVALLRTSGRNYEQYF. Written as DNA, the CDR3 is TGCAGCGTTGCCCTTTTACGGACTAGCGGGAGGAACTACGAGCAGTACTTC.

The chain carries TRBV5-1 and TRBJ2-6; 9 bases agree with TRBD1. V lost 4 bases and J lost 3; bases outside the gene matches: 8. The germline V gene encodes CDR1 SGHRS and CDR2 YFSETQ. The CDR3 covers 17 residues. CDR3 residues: CASSPTGTGSGANVLTF. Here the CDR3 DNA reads TGCGCCAGCAGCCCAACCGGGACAGGGAGTGGGGCCAACGTCCTGACTTTC.

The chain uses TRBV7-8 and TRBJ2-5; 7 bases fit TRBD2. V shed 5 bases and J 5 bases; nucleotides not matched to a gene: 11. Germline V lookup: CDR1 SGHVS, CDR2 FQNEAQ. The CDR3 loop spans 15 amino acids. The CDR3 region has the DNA TGTGCCAGCAGCCCGCTGGGGGGGTTAGGGGAGACCCAGTACTTC. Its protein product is CASSPLGGLGETQYF.

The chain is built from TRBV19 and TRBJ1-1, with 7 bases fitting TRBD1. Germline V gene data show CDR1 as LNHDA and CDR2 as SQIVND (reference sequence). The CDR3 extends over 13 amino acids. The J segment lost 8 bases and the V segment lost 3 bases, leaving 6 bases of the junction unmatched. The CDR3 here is CASSIRTGREAFF. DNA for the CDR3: TGTGCCAGTAGTATTAGGACAGGCCGGGAAGCTTTCTTT.

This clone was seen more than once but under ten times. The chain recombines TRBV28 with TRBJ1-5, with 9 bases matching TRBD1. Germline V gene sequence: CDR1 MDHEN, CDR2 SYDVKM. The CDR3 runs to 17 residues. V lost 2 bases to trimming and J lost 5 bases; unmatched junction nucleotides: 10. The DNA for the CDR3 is TGTGCCAGCAGTTTACCCGTCGGACAGGGGAGGCATCAGCCCCAGCATTTT. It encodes CASSLPVGQGRHQPQHF. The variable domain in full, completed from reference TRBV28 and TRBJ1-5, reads DVKVTQSSRYLVKRTGEKVFLECVQDMDHENMFWYRQDPGLGLRLIYFSYDVKMKEKGDIPEGYSVSREKKERFSLILESASTNQTSMYLCASSLPVGQGRHQPQHFGDGTRLSIL.

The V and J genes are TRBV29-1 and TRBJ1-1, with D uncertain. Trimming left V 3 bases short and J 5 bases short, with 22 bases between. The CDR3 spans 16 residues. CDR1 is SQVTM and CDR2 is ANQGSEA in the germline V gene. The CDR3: CSVDPLVGAVGTEAFF. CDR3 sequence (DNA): TGCAGCGTTGATCCTCTGGTTGGAGCGGTGGGGACTGAAGCTTTCTTT.

In DNA form, the CDR3 reads TGTGCCAGCAGCTTCGGTCCGGATACGCAGTATTTT. Its translation: CASSFGPDTQYF. The chain has TRBV5-6 and TRBJ2-3, with D unclear. V shed 2 bases and J shed 6 bases, with 7 bases lying between them. Germline V CDR1 and CDR2: SGHDT, YYEEEE. This CDR3 contains 12 residues.